The 21 T cell receptor beta chains given below trace back to one sample, sequenced in a study of T cells in tuberculosis. Clones were read by immunoSEQ multiplex PCR, and TCRdb kept only the in-frame ones, dropping some. The table has tens of thousands of clones, around 93% seen once. This sample's time point: new active TB diagnosis, blood taken before or within 7 days of starting treatment. Sequenced here: PBMCs, sampled at tuberculosis diagnosis. The receptors come from an adult with tuberculosis.

J is TRBJ1-2 and V is TRBV6-6, with 9 bases identical to TRBD1. V lost 5 bases to trimming and J lost 8 bases; unmatched junction nucleotides: 12. This CDR3 contains 15 residues. Germline CDR1 MNHNY, CDR2 SVGAGI (reference sequence). The CDR3 region is CASSTLDRGSGGYTF. For the CDR3, the DNA is TGTGCCAGCAGTACCCTGGACAGGGGATCGGGGGGCTACACCTTC.

The rearrangement joins TRBV7-3 to TRBJ2-1; D may be TRBD1 (5 bases). V lost 5 bases and J 0 bases, leaving 14 bases between the germline ends. From germline, CDR1 is SGHTA and CDR2 FQGTGA. This CDR3 has 16 residues. The CDR3 DNA is TGTGCCAGCAGCCCACGACAGAGTGGCTCCTACAATGAGCAGTTCTTC. This encodes CASSPRQSGSYNEQFF.

J is TRBJ2-1 and V is TRBV4-3, with D possibly matching TRBD2 (6 bases). Germline V gene lookup returns CDR1 LGHNA and CDR2 YSLEER. The CDR3 is 15 residues long. With 3 bases removed from V and 5 bases from J, the gap between germline ends came to 14 bases. Here the CDR3 reads CASSQETGLHNEQFF. CDR3 coding DNA: TGCGCCAGCAGCCAGGAAACGGGACTCCACAATGAGCAGTTCTTC.

The chain links TRBV6-1 to TRBJ2-2; weak D call: TRBD2 (5 bases). The V end was cut by 6 bases, the J end by 6 bases, with 14 bases between. This CDR3 spans 14 amino acids. Germline CDR1 MNHNS, CDR2 SASEGT. The CDR3 DNA follows: TGTGCCAGCAGGCCGGGGTGGGCCGCCGGGGAGCTGTTTTTT. It translates to CASRPGWAAGELFF.

V gene TRBV10-2 combines with J gene TRBJ1-4; 11 nucleotides agree with TRBD1. CDR1 and CDR2 (germline): WSHSY, SAAADI. CDR3 length: 12 residues. V was pared by 10 bases and J by 8 bases, with 3 bases of the junction left unmatched. The chain's CDR3 is CATGTGGEKLFF. The CDR3 DNA sequence: TGCGCCACCGGGACAGGGGGGGAAAAACTGTTTTTT.

This clone was detected only once. The rearrangement links TRBV19 to TRBJ2-6; weak D call: TRBD1 (6 bases). Looked up from germline, CDR1 is LNHDA and CDR2 is SQIVND (reference sequence). Trimming cost V 11 bases and J 1 base, with 9 bases left between them. CDR3 length: 13 amino acids. In DNA form, the CDR3 reads TGTGCCTCCAGGGGTTCTGGGGCCAACGTCCTGACTTTC. It yields the protein CASRGSGANVLTF.

This clone was counted a single time. The chain recombines TRBV4-3 with TRBJ1-3; possibly TRBD1 for D (6 bases). Trimming left V 0 bases short and J 3 bases short, with 9 bases between. The CDR3 runs to 15 residues. From germline, CDR1 is LGHNA and CDR2 YSLEER. DNA of the CDR3: TGCGCCAGCAGCCAAGAGGGGGCGGGTGGAAACACCATATATTTT. It translates to CASSQEGAGGNTIYF.

The chain combines TRBV6-6 with TRBJ1-6, with a possible D match to TRBD1 (5 bases). V was clipped by 5 bases and J by 7 bases, with 12 bases between them. The CDR3 extends over 14 amino acids. CDR1 MNHNY and CDR2 SVGAGI come from the germline V gene (reference sequence). The CDR3 reads CASSPTASNSPLHF. The CDR3 bases are TGTGCCAGCAGTCCGACAGCCTCAAATTCACCCCTCCACTTT.

The chain recombines TRBV28 with TRBJ1-1, with 7 bases that match TRBD1. V lost 3 bases, J lost 7 bases, and 5 bases stayed unmatched. The CDR3 contains 13 residues. The germline V gene has CDR1 MDHEN and CDR2 SYDVKM. CDR3 sequence reads: CASSFSTGVEAFF. In DNA, the CDR3 is TGTGCCAGCAGTTTTTCCACAGGGGTTGAAGCTTTCTTT.

V and J are TRBV7-2 and TRBJ2-1, with TRBD1 as a possible D gene (5 bases). The germline V and J ends were trimmed by 5 bases and 10 bases, with 9 bases remaining between them. The V gene's germline CDR1 is SGHTA and CDR2 FQGNSA. The CDR3 contains 11 residues. The CDR3, as DNA: TGTGCCAGCAGCGAAAGGGGCGAGCAGTTCTTC. Its protein is CASSERGEQFF.

The chain recombines TRBV2 with TRBJ1-4; D gene uncertain. Germline values: CDR1 SNHLY, CDR2 FYNNEI. V was pared by 5 bases and J by 0 bases, with 13 bases between. The CDR3 is 16 residues long. CDR3 in DNA: TGTGCCAGCAGTTCCGCTCTCGGTGCAACTAATGAAAAACTGTTTTTT. This encodes CASSSALGATNEKLFF.

This chain connects TRBV11-1 to TRBJ2-2; TRBD1 agrees at 8 bases. The germline gives CDR1 SGHAT, CDR2 FQDESV (reference sequence). V lost 4 bases to trimming and J lost 4 bases; unmatched junction nucleotides: 5. This CDR3 comprises 15 residues. Here the CDR3 reads CASSSQDRVTGELFF. CDR3 nucleotides: TGTGCCAGCAGCTCCCAGGACAGGGTCACCGGGGAGCTGTTTTTT.

The chain uses TRBV9 and TRBJ1-6; TRBD1 agrees at 8 bases. Germline V CDR1 and CDR2: SGDLS, YYNGEE. The CDR3 runs 12 residues. Here the CDR3 reads CASGTGNSPLHF. The CDR3 nucleotides read TGTGCTTCCGGGACAGGTAATTCACCCCTCCACTTT.

This chain links TRBV6-4 with TRBJ2-3, with D possibly being TRBD2 (6 bases). The CDR3 extends over 12 amino acids. Looked up from germline, CDR1 is MRHNA and CDR2 is SNTAGT. The germline V and J ends were trimmed by 9 bases and 5 bases, with 12 bases remaining between them. CDR3 protein: CARVGSGDTQYF. The CDR3 DNA is TGTGCCAGGGTGGGTAGCGGAGATACGCAGTATTTT.

The rearrangement links TRBV5-6 to TRBJ1-5; 10 bases match TRBD1. The germline CDR1 and CDR2 sequences are SGHDT and YYEEEE. This CDR3 has 17 amino acids. The V gene end was trimmed by 0 bases and the J gene end by 5 bases; junction bases not matched to a gene: 8. The CDR3 region has the DNA TGTGCCAGCAGCTTGGGGGTCTACGGGACAGGGGATCAGCCCCAGCATTTT. Amino acids: CASSLGVYGTGDQPQHF.

J is TRBJ1-4 and V is TRBV6-1; D uncertain. This CDR3 contains 13 residues. The V end lost 8 bases, the J end lost 7 bases, and 14 bases lay between the germline ends. Germline values: CDR1 MNHNS, CDR2 SASEGT. DNA of the CDR3: TGTGCCAGCGGAATATGGCAGGCTGAAAAACTGTTTTTT. Translated: CASGIWQAEKLFF.

The V and J genes are TRBV7-2 and TRBJ2-7; 7 nucleotides match TRBD2. Germline loops: CDR1 SGHTA, CDR2 FQGNSA. The ends lost 6 bases at V and 2 bases at J; junction bases unmatched: 4. This CDR3 region has 13 residues. The CDR3 is CASSMGGAYEQYV. In DNA, the CDR3 is TGTGCCAGCAGTATGGGGGGGGCCTACGAGCAGTACGTC.

The chain couples TRBV4-2 to TRBJ2-7; 9 nucleotides align to TRBD2. CDR1 LGHNA and CDR2 YNFKEQ come from the germline V gene. CDR3 length equals 18 residues. The trim removed 0 bases at V and 1 base at J, leaving 10 bases unmatched. CDR3 sequence (DNA): TGTGCCAGCAGCCAAGATAACTTTTTAGCGGGAGTGTCCTACGAGCAGTACTTC. As protein: CASSQDNFLAGVSYEQYF.

The chain employs TRBV6-5 and TRBJ1-6, with 9 bases aligning to TRBD1. Germline CDR1 MNHEY, CDR2 SVGAGI. Trimming took 6 bases from V and 10 from J; bases not matched to a gene: 10. This CDR3 has 15 residues. The CDR3 sequence: CASSKQGALRSPLHF. For the CDR3, the DNA is TGTGCCAGCAGCAAACAGGGGGCCCTCAGGTCACCCCTCCACTTT.

This clone appeared a single time. The V and J genes are TRBV2 and TRBJ2-7; possible D gene TRBD1, 6 bases. The germline V gene encodes CDR1 SNHLY and CDR2 FYNNEI. V gave up 7 bases and J gave up 6 bases, with 19 bases separating them. This CDR3 is 14 amino acids long. CDR3 residues: CASMRQELLGEQYV. Written as DNA, the CDR3 is TGTGCCAGCATGAGACAGGAACTCCTCGGCGAGCAGTACGTC.

This chain uses TRBV15 with TRBJ1-4, with 10 bases lining up with TRBD1. The CDR3 has 15 amino acids. Germline V lookup: CDR1 LNHNV, CDR2 YYDKDF (reference sequence). With V trimmed by 5 bases and J by 8 bases, 8 bases remained unmatched. CDR3 DNA: TGTGCCACCAGCTTGCGGACAGGGGGAATCGAAAAACTGTTTTTT. It codes for CATSLRTGGIEKLFF.